The text below deals with one T cell receptor beta chain. The sample comes from a study of PD-L1 blockade in urothelial cancer. Study background: Patients previously received 0 to 3 chemotherapy regimens. The authors examined blood 3 weeks (second dose) and 6 weeks after treatment start.

Time point described: peripheral blood 6 weeks after treatment start. The table came from immunoSEQ multiplex PCR; TCRdb's copy has only in-frame clones and leaves some out. The sample consists of approximately 44,000 clones, 91% of them appearing once. The receptor was isolated from a man aged 70 or older with urothelial cancer. The sample consisted of PBMCs, taken around atezolizumab (anti-PD-L1) treatment.

The CDR3 here is CASVTGLAGNEQFF. CDR3 DNA: TGTGCCAGCGTGACGGGACTAGCAGGCAATGAGCAGTTCTTC. This chain links TRBV2 with TRBJ2-1, with 9 positions matching TRBD2. CDR3 size: 14 residues. V was clipped by 8 bases and J by 6 bases; unmatched bases: 8. Germline values: CDR1 SNHLY, CDR2 FYNNEI.